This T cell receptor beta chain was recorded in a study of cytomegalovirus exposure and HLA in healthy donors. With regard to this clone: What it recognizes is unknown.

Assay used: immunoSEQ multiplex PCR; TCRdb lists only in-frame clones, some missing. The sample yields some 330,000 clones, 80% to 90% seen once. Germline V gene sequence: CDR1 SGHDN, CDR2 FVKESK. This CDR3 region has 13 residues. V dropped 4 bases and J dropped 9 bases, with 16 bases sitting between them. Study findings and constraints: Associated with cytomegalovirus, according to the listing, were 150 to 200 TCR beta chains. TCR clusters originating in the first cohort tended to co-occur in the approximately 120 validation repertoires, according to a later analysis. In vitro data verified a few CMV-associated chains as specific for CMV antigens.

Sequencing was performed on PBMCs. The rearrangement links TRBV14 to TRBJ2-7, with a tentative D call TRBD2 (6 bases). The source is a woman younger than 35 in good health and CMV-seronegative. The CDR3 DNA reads TGTGCCAGCAGCCTGTGGAGGGAGAGCGTGCAGTACTTC. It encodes CASSLWRESVQYF.